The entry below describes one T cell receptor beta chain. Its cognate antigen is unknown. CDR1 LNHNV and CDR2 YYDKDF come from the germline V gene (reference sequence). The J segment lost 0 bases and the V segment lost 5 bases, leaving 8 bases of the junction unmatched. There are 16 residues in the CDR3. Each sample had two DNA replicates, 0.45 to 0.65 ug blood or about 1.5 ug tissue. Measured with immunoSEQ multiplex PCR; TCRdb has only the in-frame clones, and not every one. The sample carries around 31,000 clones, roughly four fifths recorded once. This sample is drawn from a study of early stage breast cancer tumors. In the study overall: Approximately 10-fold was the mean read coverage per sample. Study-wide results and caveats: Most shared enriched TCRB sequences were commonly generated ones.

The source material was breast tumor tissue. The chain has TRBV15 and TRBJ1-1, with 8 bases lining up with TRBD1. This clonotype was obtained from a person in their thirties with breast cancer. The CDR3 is CATSPGTGLMNTEAFF. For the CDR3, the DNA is TGTGCCACCAGCCCTGGGACAGGACTCATGAACACTGAAGCTTTCTTT.